The 10 T cell receptor beta chains given below trace back to one sample, sequenced in a study of blood T cell repertoires in COVID-19. The repertoire was sequenced with immunoSEQ multiplex PCR; TCRdb's copy has only in-frame clones and lacks some. Altogether roughly 180,000 clones are present, about nine tenths being singletons, with the ten largest covering approximately 2.4%. Sequencing was done on a sample of PBMCs or T cells enriched from blood (not recorded which). The receptors derive from a woman in her twenties or thirties who had recovered from COVID-19.

The gene calls are TRBV6-2 or TRBV6-3 and TRBJ2-1; possible D gene TRBD1, 5 bases. The CDR3 extends over 13 amino acids. Trimming pared 5 bases from V and 7 bases from J, leaving 12 bases between. Germline V gene lookup returns CDR1 MNHEY and CDR2 SVGEGT. CDR3 coding DNA: TGTGCCAGCAGTGGCCAGGGTTGGAATGAGCAGTTCTTC. Translation: CASSGQGWNEQFF.

The chain uses TRBV29-1 and TRBJ2-2, with 9 bases matching TRBD2. This CDR3 has 15 residues. Germline lookup yields CDR1 SQVTM and CDR2 ANQGSEA. V lost 3 bases, J lost 3 bases, and 5 bases stayed unmatched. In nucleotides, the CDR3 is TGCAGCGTTGAGGTAGCGGGAGTCCACACCGGGGAGCTGTTTTTT. Encoded protein: CSVEVAGVHTGELFF.

Only one count was recorded for this clone. The chain couples TRBV30 to TRBJ1-1; D unresolved. V lost 0 bases and J 3 bases, leaving 8 bases between the germline ends. CDR1 GTSNPN and CDR2 SVGIG come from the germline V gene (reference sequence). The CDR3 is 13 residues long. The CDR3 reads CAWSVRVDTEAFF. Here the CDR3 DNA reads TGTGCCTGGAGTGTACGGGTGGACACTGAAGCTTTCTTT.

CDR3 nucleotides: TGTGCCAGTAGTATGGGCAGAACCGGGGAGCTGTTTTTT. It encodes CASSMGRTGELFF. This chain links TRBV19 with TRBJ2-2; D call uncertain. CDR3 length: 13 amino acids. V lost 3 bases to trimming and J lost 5 bases, with 7 bases between them. CDR1 is LNHDA and CDR2 is SQIVND in the germline V gene (reference sequence).

The gene calls are TRBV28 and TRBJ2-7; 15 bases match TRBD2. The germline CDR1 and CDR2 sequences are MDHEN and SYDVKM. The CDR3 is 16 residues long. With 6 bases clipped from V and 6 bases from J, the junction kept 9 bases outside the gene matches. The CDR3 here is CASSAGTSGRYGEQYF. Written as DNA, the CDR3 is TGTGCCAGCAGCGCTGGGACTAGCGGGAGGTACGGCGAGCAGTACTTC. The complete variable domain, with remaining parts taken from reference TRBV28 and TRBJ2-7, reads DVKVTQSSRYLVKRTGEKVFLECVQDMDHENMFWYRQDPGLGLRLIYFSYDVKMKEKGDIPEGYSVSREKKERFSLILESASTNQTSMYLCASSAGTSGRYGEQYFGPGTRLTVT.

This chain joins TRBV7-2 and TRBJ2-1; perhaps TRBD1 as D (5 bases). Deletions cut 11 bases from V and 0 bases from J, with 29 bases between. CDR3 length: 19 residues. Germline CDR1 and CDR2: SGHTA and FQGNSA. CDR3 sequence reads: CAGAVGPLSTQSSYNEQFF. CDR3 DNA: TGTGCCGGGGCCGTAGGCCCGCTGTCGACCCAAAGCTCCTACAATGAGCAGTTCTTC.

This clone was seen once. The chain is built from TRBV9 and TRBJ2-1; 9 nucleotides align to TRBD2. This CDR3 is built from 15 residues. Trimming took 5 bases from V and 0 from J; bases not matched to a gene: 3. The germline gives CDR1 SGDLS, CDR2 YYNGEE. This CDR3 reads CASSLAGISYNEQFF. The CDR3 bases are TGTGCCAGCAGTCTAGCGGGGATCTCCTACAATGAGCAGTTCTTC.

The rearrangement joins TRBV27 to TRBJ1-2, with 9 bases lining up with TRBD1. CDR1 is MNHEY, CDR2 SMNVEV, per germline (reference sequence). V lost 3 bases, J lost 7 bases, and 9 bases stayed unmatched. This CDR3 contains 15 residues. The CDR3, as DNA: TGTGCCAGCAGTTTCAGCCTACAGGACAGGGGTGGCTACACCTTC. It is translated as CASSFSLQDRGGYTF.

The chain is built from TRBV4-3 and TRBJ1-6, with 9 bases that match TRBD1. The CDR3 totals 14 residues. Germline-derived CDR1 and CDR2 are LGHNA and YSLEER. J was trimmed by 7 bases and V by 3 bases; bases with no gene match: 1. The CDR3 here is CASSQGTGNSPLHF. CDR3 DNA sequence: TGCGCCAGCAGCCAGGGGACAGGGAATTCACCCCTCCACTTT.

The chain carries TRBV30 and TRBJ1-1; 7 nucleotides line up with TRBD1. V trimming: 2 bases; J trimming: 2 bases; junction bases outside the gene matches: 8. The CDR3 extends over 15 amino acids. In germline, CDR1 is GTSNPN, CDR2 SVGIG (reference sequence). CDR3 loop: CAWSRDRGVNTEAFF. The CDR3 coding sequence is TGTGCCTGGAGTAGGGACAGAGGAGTAAACACTGAAGCTTTCTTT. The variable domain in full, completed from reference TRBV30 and TRBJ1-1, reads SQTIHQWPATLVQPVGSPLSLECTVEGTSNPNLYWYRQAAGRGLQLLFYSVGIGQISSEVPQNLSASRPQDRQFILSSKKLLLSDSGFYLCAWSRDRGVNTEAFFGQGTRLTVV.